This TCR beta chain was recorded in a study of blood T cell repertoires in COVID-19. Study summary: Researchers got acute and convalescent COVID-19 samples from the United States, Italy and Spain.

The age range of participants was 18 to 89 years, with residence in about two dozen US areas. The assay was immunoSEQ multiplex PCR, and TCRdb's table has in-frame clones only and misses some. This sample has approximately 300,000 clones; approximately 90% occur once, and the top ten carry under 6%. The CDR3 is made up of 15 amino acids. Trimming took 2 bases from V and 2 from J, leaving 14 bases between them. Germline V gives CDR1 GTSNPN, CDR2 SVGIG (reference sequence). The receptor's source is a woman aged 25 to 39 who had recovered from COVID-19. V and J are TRBV30 and TRBJ2-3, with a weak D call TRBD1 (6 bases). The sample consisted of PBMCs or T cells enriched from blood (not recorded which). The CDR3 bases are TGTGCCTGGAGTCCGGCCCAGGGACACACAGATACGCAGTATTTT. Protein sequence: CAWSPAQGHTDTQYF.